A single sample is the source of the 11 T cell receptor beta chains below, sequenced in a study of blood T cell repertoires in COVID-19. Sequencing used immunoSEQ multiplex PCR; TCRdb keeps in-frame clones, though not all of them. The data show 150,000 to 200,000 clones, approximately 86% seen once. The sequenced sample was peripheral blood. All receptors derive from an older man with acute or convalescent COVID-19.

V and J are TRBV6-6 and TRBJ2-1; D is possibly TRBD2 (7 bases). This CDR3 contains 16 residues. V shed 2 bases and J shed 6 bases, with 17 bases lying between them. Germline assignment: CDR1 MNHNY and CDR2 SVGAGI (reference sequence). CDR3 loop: CASSYPGGGTRNEQFF. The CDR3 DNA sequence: TGTGCCAGCAGTTACCCTGGGGGGGGCACCCGCAATGAGCAGTTCTTC.

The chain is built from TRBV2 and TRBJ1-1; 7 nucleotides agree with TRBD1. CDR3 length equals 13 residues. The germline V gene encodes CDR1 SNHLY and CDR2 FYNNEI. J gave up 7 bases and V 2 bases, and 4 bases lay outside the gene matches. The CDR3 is CASSERGPDEAFF. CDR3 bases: TGTGCCAGCAGTGAAAGGGGGCCAGATGAAGCTTTCTTT.

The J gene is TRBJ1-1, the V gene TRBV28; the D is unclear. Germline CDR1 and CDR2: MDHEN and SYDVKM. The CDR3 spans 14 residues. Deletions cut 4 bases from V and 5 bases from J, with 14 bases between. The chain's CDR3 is CASSWKGERTEAFF. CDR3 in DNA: TGTGCCAGCAGTTGGAAGGGAGAGAGGACTGAAGCTTTCTTT.

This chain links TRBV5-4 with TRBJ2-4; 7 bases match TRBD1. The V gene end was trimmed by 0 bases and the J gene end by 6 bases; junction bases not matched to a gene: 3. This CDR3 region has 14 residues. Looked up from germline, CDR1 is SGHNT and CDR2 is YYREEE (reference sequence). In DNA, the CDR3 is TGTGCCAGCAGCTTGGGACAGGGAACAAACATTCAGTACTTC. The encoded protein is CASSLGQGTNIQYF.

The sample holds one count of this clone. The CDR3 DNA sequence: TGTGCCAGCAGTTTAAGGGATCCCGGGAGTTGGGAAAAACTGTTTTTT. This translates into CASSLRDPGSWEKLFF. The chain recombines TRBV27 with TRBJ1-4, with D hard to call. Germline-derived CDR1 and CDR2 are MNHEY and SMNVEV (reference sequence). CDR3 length: 16 residues. V was trimmed by 2 bases and J by 8 bases, leaving 18 bases between them.

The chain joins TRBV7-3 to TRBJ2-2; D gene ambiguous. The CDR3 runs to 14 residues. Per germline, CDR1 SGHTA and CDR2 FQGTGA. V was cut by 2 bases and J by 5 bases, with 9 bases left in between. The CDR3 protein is CASSLFADTGELFF. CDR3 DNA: TGTGCCAGCAGCTTATTTGCGGATACCGGGGAGCTGTTTTTT.

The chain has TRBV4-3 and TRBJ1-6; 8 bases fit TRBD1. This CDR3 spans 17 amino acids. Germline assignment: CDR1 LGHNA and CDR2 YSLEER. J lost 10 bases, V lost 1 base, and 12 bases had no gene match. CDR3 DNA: TGCGCCAGCAGCCAAGCGAGGACAGGGTGGGCAGGATCACCCCTCCACTTT. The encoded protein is CASSQARTGWAGSPLHF.

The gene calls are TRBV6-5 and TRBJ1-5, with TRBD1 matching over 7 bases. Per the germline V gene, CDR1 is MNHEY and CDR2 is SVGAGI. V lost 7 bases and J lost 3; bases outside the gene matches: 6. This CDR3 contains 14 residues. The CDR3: CASKEGQTNQPQHF. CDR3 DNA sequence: TGTGCCAGCAAAGAGGGACAGACCAATCAGCCCCAGCATTTT.

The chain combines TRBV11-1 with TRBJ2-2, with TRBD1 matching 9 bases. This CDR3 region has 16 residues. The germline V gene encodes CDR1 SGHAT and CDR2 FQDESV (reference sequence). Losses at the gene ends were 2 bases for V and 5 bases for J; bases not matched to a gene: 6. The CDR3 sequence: CASSLLNRGRTGELFF. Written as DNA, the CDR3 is TGTGCCAGCAGCTTACTGAACAGGGGGCGGACCGGGGAGCTGTTTTTT.

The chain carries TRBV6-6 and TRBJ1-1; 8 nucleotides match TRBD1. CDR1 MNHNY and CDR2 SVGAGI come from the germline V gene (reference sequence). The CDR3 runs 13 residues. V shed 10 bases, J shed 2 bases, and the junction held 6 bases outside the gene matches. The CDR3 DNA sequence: TGTGCCACCTGGGGGACAGGCAACACTGAAGCTTTCTTT. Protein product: CATWGTGNTEAFF.

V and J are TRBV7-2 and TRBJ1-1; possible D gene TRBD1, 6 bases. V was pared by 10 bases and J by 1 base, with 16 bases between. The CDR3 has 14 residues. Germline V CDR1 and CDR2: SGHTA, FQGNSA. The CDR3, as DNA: TGTGCCACAGGGTGGGGGGGGCCGAACACTGAAGCTTTCTTT. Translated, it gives CATGWGGPNTEAFF.